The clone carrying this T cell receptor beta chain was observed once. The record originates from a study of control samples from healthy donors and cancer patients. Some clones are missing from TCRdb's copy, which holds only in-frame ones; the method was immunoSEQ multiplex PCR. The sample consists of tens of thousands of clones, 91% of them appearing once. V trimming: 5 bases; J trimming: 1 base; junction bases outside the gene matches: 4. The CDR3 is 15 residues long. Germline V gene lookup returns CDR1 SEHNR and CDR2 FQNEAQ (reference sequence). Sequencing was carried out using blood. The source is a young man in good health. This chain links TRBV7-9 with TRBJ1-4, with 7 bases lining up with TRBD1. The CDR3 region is CASSRGDRTNEKLFF. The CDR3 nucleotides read TGTGCCAGCAGCAGGGGGGACAGAACTAATGAAAAACTGTTTTTT.